The 13 T cell receptor beta chains below come from one sample, sequenced in a study of shared clonotypes between healthy human individuals. This table comes from immunoSEQ multiplex PCR, and its TCRdb copy is limited to in-frame clones, with some not included. The sample has over a million clones; about 75% are singletons. Material for sequencing was memory CD4+ T cells sorted from blood. Documented subset: CD45RA-negative fraction. These receptors all come from a man aged 18 to 30 in good health.

This clone was recorded once. The chain employs TRBV28 and TRBJ2-7; D call uncertain. V was shortened by 6 bases and J by 3 bases, with 6 bases between the two germline ends. The germline V gene encodes CDR1 MDHEN and CDR2 SYDVKM. The CDR3 sequence is 11 residues long. CDR3 sequence reads: CASSHYYEQYF. The CDR3, as DNA: TGTGCCAGCAGCCATTACTACGAGCAGTACTTC.

For this clone: A read error may explain this, as a much larger clone is one base away. The rearrangement uses TRBV9 and TRBJ1-4; D may be TRBD1 (5 bases). Germline V CDR1 and CDR2: SGDLS, YYNGEE. The CDR3 covers 14 residues. Trimming cost V 3 bases and J 1 base, with 7 bases left between them. The CDR3 DNA is TGTGCCAGCAGCGAGACAGTAACTAATGAAAAACTGTTTTTT. Its translation is CASSETVTNEKLFF. The full variable domain, rest sourced from reference TRBV9 and TRBJ1-4, is DSGVTQTPKHLITATGQRVTLRCSPRSGDLSVYWYQQSLDQGLQFLIQYYNGEERAKGNILERFSAQQFPDLHSELNLSSLELGDSALYFCASSETVTNEKLFFGSGTQLSVL.

This clone was seen a single time. As DNA, the CDR3 is TGTGCCAGCAGCTCCTCCTTGAACACTGAAGCTTTCTTT. Translating it yields CASSSSLNTEAFF. V usage is TRBV11-2 and J usage is TRBJ1-1, with D uncertain. Germline lookup yields CDR1 SGHAT and CDR2 FQNNGV. Trimming shortened V by 4 bases and J by 0 bases, and 6 bases separated the two germline ends. CDR3 length: 13 amino acids.

This clone appeared a single time. V and J are TRBV2 and TRBJ2-1; D possibly corresponds to TRBD2 (6 bases). Germline loops: CDR1 SNHLY, CDR2 FYNNEI. V was cut by 4 bases and J by 8 bases, with 12 bases left in between. The CDR3 sequence is 13 residues long. The CDR3 loop is CASSARWGDEQFF. DNA for the CDR3: TGTGCCAGCAGTGCCCGGTGGGGGGATGAGCAGTTCTTC.

The chain combines TRBV6-5 with TRBJ1-5; maybe TRBD1 (5 bases). This CDR3 has 13 amino acids. V was cut by 7 bases and J by 3 bases, with 10 bases left in between. CDR1 MNHEY and CDR2 SVGAGI come from the germline V gene. DNA for the CDR3: TGTGCCAGCAAATCGGGACTCAATCAGCCCCAGCATTTT. Translating it yields CASKSGLNQPQHF.

The chain is built from TRBV6-5 and TRBJ1-5; no reliable D call. CDR1 is MNHEY and CDR2 is SVGAGI in the germline V gene. Trimming left V 4 bases short and J 4 bases short, with 11 bases between. The CDR3 covers 14 residues. This chain's CDR3 is CASSFGRGNQPQHF. The CDR3 DNA is TGTGCCAGCAGTTTCGGGAGAGGGAATCAGCCCCAGCATTTT.

In its sample, this clone was seen a few times. V usage is TRBV14 and J usage is TRBJ2-5, with D tentatively TRBD1 (5 bases). CDR1 is SGHDN, CDR2 FVKESK, per germline. Trimming removed 6 bases from V and 1 base from J, with 12 bases in between. The CDR3 is 14 amino acids. CDR3 DNA: TGTGCCAGCAGACAAAGGGGTTTCCAAGAGACCCAGTACTTC. It is translated as CASRQRGFQETQYF.

J is TRBJ2-3 and V is TRBV7-2, with TRBD2 matching over 7 bases. The CDR3 is made up of 16 amino acids. V gave up 5 bases and J gave up 5 bases; unmatched junction bases: 13. Germline V gives CDR1 SGHTA, CDR2 FQGNSA. The CDR3 DNA reads as TGTGCCAGCAGCCTGGATGAAGCGGGGTTTCTAGATACGCAGTATTTT. This encodes CASSLDEAGFLDTQYF. The complete variable domain, with remaining parts taken from reference TRBV7-2 and TRBJ2-3, reads GAGVSQSPSNKVTEKGKDVELRCDPISGHTALYWYRQSLGQGLEFLIYFQGNSAPDKSGLPSDRFSAERTGGSVSTLTIQRTQQEDSAVYLCASSLDEAGFLDTQYFGPGTRLTVL.

The chain carries TRBV19 and TRBJ1-5, with unresolved D. Trimming left V 6 bases short and J 5 bases short, with 17 bases between. CDR1 LNHDA and CDR2 SQIVND come from the germline V gene (reference sequence). The length of the CDR3 is 15 residues. The CDR3 spells CASSQALSLHQPQHF. In DNA form, the CDR3 reads TGTGCCAGTAGCCAGGCTTTGTCCCTTCATCAGCCCCAGCATTTT.

The chain carries TRBV11-3 and TRBJ1-6; possible D gene TRBD1, 6 bases. The CDR3 extends over 14 amino acids. Germline lookup yields CDR1 SGHNT and CDR2 YENEEA. Trimming took off 6 bases at V and 5 bases at J, with 11 bases between the two ends. The CDR3 here is CASSLQGNNSPLHF. CDR3 bases: TGTGCCAGCAGTCTACAGGGAAATAATTCACCCCTCCACTTT.

This rearrangement joins TRBV5-1 to TRBJ2-7; the D is unclear. Trimming stripped 0 bases from V and 6 bases from J, with 16 bases between. From germline, CDR1 is SGHRS and CDR2 YFSETQ. The CDR3 totals 15 residues. The CDR3 is CASSLGWSGGREQYF. The CDR3 DNA follows: TGCGCCAGCAGCTTGGGCTGGTCCGGCGGCCGCGAGCAGTACTTC.

V and J are TRBV5-5 and TRBJ1-5; D not certain. The CDR3 sequence is 15 residues long. Germline-derived CDR1 and CDR2 are SGHKS and YYEKEE (reference sequence). V was shortened by 0 bases and J by 0 bases, with 7 bases between the two germline ends. CDR3 region: CASSLDPISNQPQHF. The CDR3 DNA follows: TGTGCCAGCAGCTTGGACCCTATTAGCAATCAGCCCCAGCATTTT.

The gene calls are TRBV30 and TRBJ1-2; 7 bases fit TRBD1. The ends lost 0 bases at V and 14 bases at J; junction bases unmatched: 15. In germline, CDR1 is GTSNPN, CDR2 SVGIG (reference sequence). CDR3 size: 14 residues. CDR3 bases: TGTGCCTGGAGTGTTCGGGACAGACGCCTCAGGGCGACCTTC. Translated, it gives CAWSVRDRRLRATF.